This T cell receptor (beta chain) is from a study of PD-L1 blockade in urothelial cancer. Study as a whole: Patients, treated from about 2014 onward, received atezolizumab 1,200 mg intravenously every 3 weeks. Blood analyses occurred 3 weeks (second dose) and 6 weeks post treatment start.

V shed 5 bases and J shed 6 bases, with 9 bases lying between them. The CDR3 extends over 12 amino acids. Germline V gives CDR1 SGHVS, CDR2 FNYEAQ. Using immunoSEQ multiplex PCR, the repertoire was profiled, and TCRdb retains in-frame clones only, with some absent. Of roughly 45,000 clones in the sample, around four fifths were seen once. Specified time point: peripheral blood 6 weeks after treatment start. Sequencing used PBMCs, obtained around atezolizumab (anti-PD-L1) treatment. The source of this sequence is a man aged 60 to 75 with urothelial cancer. The rearrangement joins TRBV7-6 to TRBJ2-3, with D tentatively TRBD1 (5 bases). The CDR3 spells CASSPGFDTQYF. CDR3 bases: TGTGCCAGCAGCCCAGGGTTTGATACGCAGTATTTT.